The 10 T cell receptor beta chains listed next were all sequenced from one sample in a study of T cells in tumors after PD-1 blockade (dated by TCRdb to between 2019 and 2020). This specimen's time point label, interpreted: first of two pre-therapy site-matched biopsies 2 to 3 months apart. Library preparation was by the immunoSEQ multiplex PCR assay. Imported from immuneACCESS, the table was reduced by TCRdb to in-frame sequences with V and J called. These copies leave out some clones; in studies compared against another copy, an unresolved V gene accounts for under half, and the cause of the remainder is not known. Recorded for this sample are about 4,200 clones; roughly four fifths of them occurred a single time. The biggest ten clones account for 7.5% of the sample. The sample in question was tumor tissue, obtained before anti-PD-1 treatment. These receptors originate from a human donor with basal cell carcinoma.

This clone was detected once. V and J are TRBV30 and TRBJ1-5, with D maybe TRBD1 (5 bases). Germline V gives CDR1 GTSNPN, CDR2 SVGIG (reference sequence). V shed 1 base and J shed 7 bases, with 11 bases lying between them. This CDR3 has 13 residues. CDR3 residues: CAWSGAWGQPQHF. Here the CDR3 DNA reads TGTGCCTGGAGTGGGGCCTGGGGGCAGCCCCAGCATTTT.

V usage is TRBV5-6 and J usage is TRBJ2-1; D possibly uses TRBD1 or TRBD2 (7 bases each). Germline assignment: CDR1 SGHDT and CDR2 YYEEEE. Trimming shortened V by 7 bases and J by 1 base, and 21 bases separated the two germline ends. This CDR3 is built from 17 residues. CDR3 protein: CASGLLQGGRSYNEQFF. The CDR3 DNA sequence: TGTGCCAGCGGACTTCTGCAGGGGGGGCGGTCCTACAATGAGCAGTTCTTC. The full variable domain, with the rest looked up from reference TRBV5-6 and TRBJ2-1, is DAGVTQSPTHLIKTRGQQVTLRCSPKSGHDTVSWYQQALGQGPQFIFQYYEEEERQRGNFPDRFSGHQFPNYSSELNVNALLLGDSALYLCASGLLQGGRSYNEQFFGPGTRLTVL.

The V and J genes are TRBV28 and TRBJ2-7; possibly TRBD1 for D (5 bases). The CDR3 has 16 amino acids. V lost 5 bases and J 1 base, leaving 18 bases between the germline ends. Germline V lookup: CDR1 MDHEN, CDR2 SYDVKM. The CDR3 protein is CASSPLTWQGSYEQYF. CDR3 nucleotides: TGTGCCAGCAGTCCCCTGACGTGGCAGGGTTCCTACGAGCAGTACTTC.

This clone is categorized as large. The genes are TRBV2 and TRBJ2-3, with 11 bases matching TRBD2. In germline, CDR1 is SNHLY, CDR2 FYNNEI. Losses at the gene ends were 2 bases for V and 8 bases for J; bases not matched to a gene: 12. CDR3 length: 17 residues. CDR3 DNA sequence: TGTGCCAGCAGTGAAATAGGGAGGACTAGCGGGCAAGGTACGCAGTATTTT. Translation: CASSEIGRTSGQGTQYF.

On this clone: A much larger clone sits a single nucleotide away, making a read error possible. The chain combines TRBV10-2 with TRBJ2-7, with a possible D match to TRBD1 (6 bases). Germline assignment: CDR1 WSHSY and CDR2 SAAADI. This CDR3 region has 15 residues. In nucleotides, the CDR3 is TGCGCCGGCAGTGAGTCGACGAGCAGGGGCTACGAGCAGTACTTC. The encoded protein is CAGSESTSRGYEQYF.

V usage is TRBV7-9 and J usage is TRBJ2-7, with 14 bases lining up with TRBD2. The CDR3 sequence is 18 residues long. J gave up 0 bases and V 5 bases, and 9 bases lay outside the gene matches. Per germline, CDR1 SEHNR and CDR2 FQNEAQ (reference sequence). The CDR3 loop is CASSAGLAGGQSSYEQYF. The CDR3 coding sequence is TGTGCCAGCAGCGCCGGACTAGCGGGGGGACAAAGCTCCTACGAGCAGTACTTC.

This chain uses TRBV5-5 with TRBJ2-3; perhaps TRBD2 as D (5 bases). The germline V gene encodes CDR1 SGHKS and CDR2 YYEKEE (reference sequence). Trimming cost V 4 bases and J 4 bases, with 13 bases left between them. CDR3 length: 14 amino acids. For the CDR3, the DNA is TGTGCCAGCAGCCCGGGCCTTAGCGCAGATACGCAGTATTTT. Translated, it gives CASSPGLSADTQYF.

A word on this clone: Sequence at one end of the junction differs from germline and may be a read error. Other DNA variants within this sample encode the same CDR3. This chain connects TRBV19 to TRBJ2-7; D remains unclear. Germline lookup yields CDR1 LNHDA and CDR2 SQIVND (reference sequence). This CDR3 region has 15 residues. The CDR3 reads CASSIESSWTYEQYF. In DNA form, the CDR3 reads TGTGCCAGTAGTATAGAGAGCTCGTGGACCTATGAGCAGTACTTC. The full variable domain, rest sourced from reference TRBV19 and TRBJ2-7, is DGGITQSPKYLFRKEGQNVTLSCEQNLNHDAMYWYRQDPGQGLRLIYYSQIVNDFQKGDIAEGYSVSREKKESFPLTVTSAQKNPTAFYLCASSIESSWTYEQYFGPGTRLTVT.

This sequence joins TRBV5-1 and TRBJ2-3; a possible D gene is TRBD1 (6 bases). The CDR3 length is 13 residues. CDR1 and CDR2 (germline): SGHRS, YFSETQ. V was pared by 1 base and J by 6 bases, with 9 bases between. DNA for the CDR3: TGCGCCAGCAGCTTGAGGGACACCGATACGCAGTATTTT. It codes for CASSLRDTDTQYF.

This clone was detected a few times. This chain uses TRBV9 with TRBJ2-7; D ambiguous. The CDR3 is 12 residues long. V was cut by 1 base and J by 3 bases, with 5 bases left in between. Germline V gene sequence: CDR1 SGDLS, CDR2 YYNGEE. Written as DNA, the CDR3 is TGTGCCAGCAGCGTATGGAGCTACGAGCAGTACTTC. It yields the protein CASSVWSYEQYF.